The sequence of this T cell receptor beta chain was determined in a study of blood T cells in healthy people across ages. The CDR3 consists of 18 residues. V lost 0 bases, J lost 0 bases, and 16 bases lay in between. Germline CDR1 reads SGHDT; CDR2 reads YYEEEE. Sample-barcoded 5' priming and a J-beta primer mix drove a second PCR of roughly 7 to 11 cycles. One entry per CDR3 protein, called by TCRdb with MiXCR from the 5' RACE reads. Here the sample spans approximately 1.5 million distinct CDR3 sequences, about 35% being singletons. The specimen sequenced was blood. The source is a woman in her 30s in good health. J is TRBJ1-5 and V is TRBV5-6, with D tentatively TRBD1 (6 bases). CDR3 sequence (DNA): TGTGCCAGCAGCTTGGGAGGGGGGCGCGGAGGTAGCAATCAGCCCCAGCATTTT. Protein product: CASSLGGGRGGSNQPQHF.